This TCR beta chain was found in a study of breast tumors, draining lymph nodes, adjacent tissues (dated by TCRdb to between 2015 and 2016). About the study as a whole: In breast cancer patients, the study compared the TCR beta repertoires of tumor, adjacent nontumor tissue and axillary lymph nodes. In human breast cancer, the study set out to evaluate how tumor, surrounding tissue and draining lymph node repertoires relate to one another and whether T cells may move between these sites. The investigation overall reported the following: In luminal-like breast cancer, tumor and nontumor tissue repertoires resembled each other significantly more than in basal-like breast cancer. Tumor T-cell repertoires showed less diversity than lymph node repertoires and more diversity than nontumor tissue repertoires, and tumor T-cell repertoires showed preferential V and J gene usage. A scenario in which most tumor T cells derive from the lymph node and then expand within tumor tissue was judged to be consistent with the data. The study presented the conclusion that tumor T cells originate in lymph nodes as consistent with a hypothesis, not as something directly demonstrated.

Germline trimming amounts to 7 bases on V and 10 bases on J, with 13 as the count of junction bases outside the gene matches. Taken from cysteine to phenylalanine, the CDR3 has 14 residues. The kept DNA is CDR3 alone, 42 bases in frame from the first base. CDR1 and CDR2, looked up from the germline V gene, are SQVTM and ANQGSEA. The reads were generated on an Illumina HiSeq 2000. Multiplex PCR amplification was used to build the TCR beta chain libraries. The amplified TCR beta chain products were analyzed by high-throughput sequencing. The public sequencing data were trimmed at Q25 with fastp and processed into clonotypes with MiXCR by TCRdb, which kept only in-frame beta chains. Records with the same CDR3 protein are collapsed into one entry carrying the most frequent genes and DNA. Recorded for this sample are about 230,000 distinct CDR3 sequences; roughly 32% of them occurred a single time. The ten biggest clones cover around 1.4% of the sample.

Lymph node samples were obtained from the axillary draining lymph nodes of breast cancer patients. This clonotype appeared once. Its antigen remains unidentified. No much larger clone exists at a distance of one base, and base qualities are not known. A solitary read yields weak support. The sample was axillary lymph node tissue. The TCR was taken from a female donor with breast cancer. Some clones in this sample may be carry-over from other donors' samples. The sequence is built from TRBV29-1 and TRBJ2-1; a stretch of 10 junction bases matches TRBD2. The encoded CDR3 is CSAPRDSGRWEQFF. The nucleotides are TGCAGCGCCCCGCGGGATAGCGGGAGGTGGGAGCAGTTCTTC.